Listed below are T cell receptor gamma chains from one sample, sequenced in a study of intestinal T cells in coeliac disease. TCRdb reprocessed the multiplex PCR reads through CATT. The table has 360 or so gamma-chain clones, approximately 51% seen once. The sequencing input was a duodenal biopsy. The receptor set was obtained from a human donor who served as a control with a normal duodenal biopsy, not a healthy volunteer. Both conserved end residues are part of each CDR3. Each record gives: clone size, V gene, J gene, CDR3 protein. Only part of the rows carry a size: once, few, many, or a class if the clone is expanded.

size: few
V: TRGV3
J: TRGJ1/TRGJ2
CDR3: CATWDKFIYKKLF

size: NA
V: TRGV4
J: TRGJ1/TRGJ2
CDR3: CAPGMYSNYYKKLF

size: NA
V: TRGV5
J: TRGJ1/TRGJ2
CDR3: CADLGRIIKKLF

size: NA
V: TRGV8
J: TRGJ1/TRGJ2
CDR3: CATWDRGHNKKLF

size: NA
V: TRGV10
J: TRGJ1/TRGJ2
CDR3: CAAWDCLIIYKKLF

size: few
V: TRGV10
J: TRGJ1/TRGJ2
CDR3: CAAWDPPFYYKKLF

size: NA
V: TRGV4
J: TRGJP1
CDR3: CATWDRPGWFKIF

size: hyperexpanded
V: TRGV2
J: TRGJ1/TRGJ2
CDR3: CATWDGPKRYYKKLF

size: NA
V: TRGV9
J: TRGJ1/TRGJ2
CDR3: CALWRVRRLF

size: NA
V: TRGV11
J: TRGJ1/TRGJ2
CDR3: CACWIRAQSLALLIYKKLF

size: NA
V: TRGV2
J: TRGJ1/TRGJ2
CDR3: CAIWDGRKKLF

size: NA
V: TRGV3
J: TRGJ1/TRGJ2
CDR3: CATFPNYYKKLF

size: NA
V: TRGV11
J: TRGJ1/TRGJ2
CDR3: CACWIRHKKLF

size: NA
V: TRGV5
J: TRGJ1/TRGJ2
CDR3: CATWADYKKLF

size: hyperexpanded
V: TRGV9
J: TRGJ1/TRGJ2
CDR3: CALWEGYYKKLF